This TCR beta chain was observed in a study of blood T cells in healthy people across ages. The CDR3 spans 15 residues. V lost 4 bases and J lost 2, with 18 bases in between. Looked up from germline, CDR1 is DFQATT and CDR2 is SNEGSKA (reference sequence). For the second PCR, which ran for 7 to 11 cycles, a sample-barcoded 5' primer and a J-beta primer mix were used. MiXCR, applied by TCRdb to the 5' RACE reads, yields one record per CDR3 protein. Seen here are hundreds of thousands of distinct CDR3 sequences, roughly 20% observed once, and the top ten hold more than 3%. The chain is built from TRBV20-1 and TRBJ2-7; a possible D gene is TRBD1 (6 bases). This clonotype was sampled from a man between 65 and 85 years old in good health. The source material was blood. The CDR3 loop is CSATRGKGRPYEQYF. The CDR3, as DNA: TGCAGTGCTACGAGGGGGAAGGGGCGTCCCTACGAGCAGTACTTC.